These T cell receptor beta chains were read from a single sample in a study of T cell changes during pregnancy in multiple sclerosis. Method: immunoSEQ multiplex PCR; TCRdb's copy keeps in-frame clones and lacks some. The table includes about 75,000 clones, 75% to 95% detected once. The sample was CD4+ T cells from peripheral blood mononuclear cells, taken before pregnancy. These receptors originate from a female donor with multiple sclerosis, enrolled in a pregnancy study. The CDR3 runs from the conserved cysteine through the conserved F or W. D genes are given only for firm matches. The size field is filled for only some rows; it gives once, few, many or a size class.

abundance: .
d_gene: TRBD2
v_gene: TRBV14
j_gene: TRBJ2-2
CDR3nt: TGTGCCAGCAGTCTATCGGCCGGGACTAGCGGCACCGGGGAGCTGTTTTTT
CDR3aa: CASSLSAGTSGTGELFF

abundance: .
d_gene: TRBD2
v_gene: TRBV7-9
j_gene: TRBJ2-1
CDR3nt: TGTGCCAGCAGCTTAGGGGCTAGCGGGAGTGGGGCCTCTAGGAATCGGCAGTTCTTC
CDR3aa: CASSLGASGSGASRNRQFF

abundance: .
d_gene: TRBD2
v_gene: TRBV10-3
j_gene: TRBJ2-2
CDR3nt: TGTGCCACCTTCGGGGGGTTCGCCGGGGAGCTGTTTTTT
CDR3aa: CATFGGFAGELFF

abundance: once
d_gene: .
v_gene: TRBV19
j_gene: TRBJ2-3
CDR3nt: TGTGCCAGTAGTATGCCCCAGACATACACAGATACGCAGTATTTT
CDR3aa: CASSMPQTYTDTQYF

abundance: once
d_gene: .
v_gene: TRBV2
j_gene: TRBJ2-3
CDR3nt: TGTGCCAGCACCTTCCTGCCCTCGGGAGATACGCAGTATTTT
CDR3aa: CASTFLPSGDTQYF

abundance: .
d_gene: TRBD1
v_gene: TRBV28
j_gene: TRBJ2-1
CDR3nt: TGTGCCAGCAGTTCAACCGGGACAGCGACCTACAATGAGCAGTTCTTC
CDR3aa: CASSSTGTATYNEQFF

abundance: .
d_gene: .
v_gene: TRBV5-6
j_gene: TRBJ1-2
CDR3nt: TGTGCCAGCAGCTTTCAGTTCTATGGCTACACCTTC
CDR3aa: CASSFQFYGYTF

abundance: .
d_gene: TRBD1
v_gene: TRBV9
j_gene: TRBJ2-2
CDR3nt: TGTGCCAGCAGCGTAAGGACAGGTGTCCCCGGGGAGCTGTTTTTT
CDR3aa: CASSVRTGVPGELFF

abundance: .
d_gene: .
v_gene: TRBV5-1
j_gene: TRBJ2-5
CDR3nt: TGCGCCAGCAGCTTGGACAGGTTTGGAGAGACCCAGTACTTC
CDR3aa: CASSLDRFGETQYF

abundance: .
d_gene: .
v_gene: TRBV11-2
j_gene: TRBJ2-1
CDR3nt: TGTGCCAGCAGCTTAGTCAGGGTTCGCCGGAATGAGCAGTTCTTC
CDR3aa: CASSLVRVRRNEQFF

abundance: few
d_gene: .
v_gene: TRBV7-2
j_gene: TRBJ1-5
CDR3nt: TGTGCCAGCAACCCGGCGGGAGGCAATCAGCCCCAGCATTTT
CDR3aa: CASNPAGGNQPQHF

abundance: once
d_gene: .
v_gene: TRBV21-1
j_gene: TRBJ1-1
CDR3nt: TGTGCCAGCAGCAAAGATCGGACAGGGCAGAACACTGAAGCTTTCTTT
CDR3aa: CASSKDRTGQNTEAFF

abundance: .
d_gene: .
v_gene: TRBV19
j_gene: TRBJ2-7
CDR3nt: TGTGCCAGTAGTATAGCGGGAGCTTCCTCCGAGCAGTACTTC
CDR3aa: CASSIAGASSEQYF

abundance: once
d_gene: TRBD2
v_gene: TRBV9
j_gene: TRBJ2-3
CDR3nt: TGTGCCAGCACTGGAGCTAGCGGGAGTGGGCCGCAGTATTTT
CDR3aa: CASTGASGSGPQYF

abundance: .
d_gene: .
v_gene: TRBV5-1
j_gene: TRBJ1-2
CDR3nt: TGCGCCAGCAGCTTGGACCAGGGTGGATACTATGGCTACACCTTC
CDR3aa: CASSLDQGGYYGYTF

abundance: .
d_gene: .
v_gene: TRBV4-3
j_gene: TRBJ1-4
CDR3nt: TGCGCCAGCAGCCAAACGGATGAAAAACTGTTTTTT
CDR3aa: CASSQTDEKLFF

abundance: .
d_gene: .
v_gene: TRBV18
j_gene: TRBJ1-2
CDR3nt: TGTGCCAGCTCACCCGAATCACCCAGGGCGAAAGGCTACACCTTC
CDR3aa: CASSPESPRAKGYTF

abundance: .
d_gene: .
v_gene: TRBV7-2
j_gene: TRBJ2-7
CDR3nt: TGTACCAGCAGCCCCCGACAGGTGACCTACGAGCAGTACTTC
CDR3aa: CTSSPRQVTYEQYF

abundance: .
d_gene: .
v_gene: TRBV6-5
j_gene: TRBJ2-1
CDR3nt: TGTGCCAGCAGAGAGACAGTTAGCAATGAGCAGTTCTTC
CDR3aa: CASRETVSNEQFF

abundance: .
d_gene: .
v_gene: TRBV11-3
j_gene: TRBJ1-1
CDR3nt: TGTGCCAGCAGCTTAGAGGGGGGGAACACTGAAGCTTTCTTT
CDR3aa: CASSLEGGNTEAFF

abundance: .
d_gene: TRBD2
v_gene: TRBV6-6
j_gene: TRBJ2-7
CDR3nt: TGTGCCAGCTATAATCCACGGGGGGCCTACGAGCAGTACTTC
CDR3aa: CASYNPRGAYEQYF

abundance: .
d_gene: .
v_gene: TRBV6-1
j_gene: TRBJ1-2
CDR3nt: TGTGCCAGCACCCGGACGGAAGGGGTGAACTATGGCTACACCTTC
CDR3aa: CASTRTEGVNYGYTF

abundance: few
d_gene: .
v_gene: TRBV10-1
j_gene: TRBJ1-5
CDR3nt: TGCGCCATTACGCGACAGGTTAGCAATCAGCCCCAGCATTTT
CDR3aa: CAITRQVSNQPQHF

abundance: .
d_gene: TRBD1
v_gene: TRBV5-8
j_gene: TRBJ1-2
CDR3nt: TGTGCCAGCAGCTTGGGGACAGGGGGCCTTCGAGGCTACACCTTC
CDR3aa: CASSLGTGGLRGYTF

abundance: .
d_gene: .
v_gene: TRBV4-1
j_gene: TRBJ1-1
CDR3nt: TGCGCCAGCAGCCAAGTATCTGGAGGGATGAACACTGAAGCTTTCTTT
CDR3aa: CASSQVSGGMNTEAFF

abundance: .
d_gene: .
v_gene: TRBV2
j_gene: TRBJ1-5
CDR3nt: TGTGCCAGCAGGGCGTCACTAGTGGGGCCCCAGCATTTT
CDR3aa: CASRASLVGPQHF

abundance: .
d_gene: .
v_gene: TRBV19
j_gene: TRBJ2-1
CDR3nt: TGTGCCAGTGGGCACAATGAGCAGTTCTTC
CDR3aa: CASGHNEQFF

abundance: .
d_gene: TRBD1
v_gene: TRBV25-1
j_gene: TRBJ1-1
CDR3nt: TGTGCCAGCAGTCCGACAGGGTTTGGGAGGAAGAACACTGAAGCTTTCTTT
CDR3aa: CASSPTGFGRKNTEAFF

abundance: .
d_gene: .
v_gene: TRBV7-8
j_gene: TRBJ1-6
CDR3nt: TGTGCCAGCAGCCTAAAAACAGGGAACTCCTATAATTCACCCCTCCACTTT
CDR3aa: CASSLKTGNSYNSPLHF

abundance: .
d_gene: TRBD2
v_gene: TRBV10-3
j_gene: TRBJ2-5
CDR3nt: TGTGCCATCAGTGAATCGGGGGTAGCGGGGAATGCCCAGTACTTC
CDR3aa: CAISESGVAGNAQYF

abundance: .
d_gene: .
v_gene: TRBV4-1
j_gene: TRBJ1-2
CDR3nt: TGCGCCAGCAGCCCAAAGGTGGGGTGGGGGGTCTGCACCTTC
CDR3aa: CASSPKVGWGVCTF

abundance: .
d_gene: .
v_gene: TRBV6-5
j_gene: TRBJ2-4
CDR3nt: TGTGCCAGCAGTTCTGGGGGCGCCAAAAACATTCAGTACTTC
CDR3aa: CASSSGGAKNIQYF

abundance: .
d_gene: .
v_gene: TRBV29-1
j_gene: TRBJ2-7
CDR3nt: TGCAGCGTTGAGTTGCGGCGGGCAGCACCGGGAGAGCAGTACTTC
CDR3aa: CSVELRRAAPGEQYF

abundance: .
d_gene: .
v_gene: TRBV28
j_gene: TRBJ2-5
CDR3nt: TGTGCCAGCAGTGTTTTTCTCCAGGGGTCAGGAGAGACCCAGTACTTC
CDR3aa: CASSVFLQGSGETQYF

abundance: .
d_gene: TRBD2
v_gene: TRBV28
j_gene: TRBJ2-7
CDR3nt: TGTGCCAGCAGAAGCGGGATTAGCTCCTACGAGCAGTACTTC
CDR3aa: CASRSGISSYEQYF

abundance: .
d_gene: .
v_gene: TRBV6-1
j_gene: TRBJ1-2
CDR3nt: TGTGCCAGCAGTCGGGAGGGTAACTATGGCTACACCTTC
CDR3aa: CASSREGNYGYTF

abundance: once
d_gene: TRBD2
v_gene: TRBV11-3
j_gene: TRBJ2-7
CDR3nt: TGTGCCAGCAGCTTAGAGCGCGGACTAGCGGGGGGACAGCCCTACGAGCAGTACTTC
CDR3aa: CASSLERGLAGGQPYEQYF

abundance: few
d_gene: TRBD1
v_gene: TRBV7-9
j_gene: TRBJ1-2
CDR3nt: TGTGCCAGCAGCTTGGGGACAGGGCCTGATGGCTACACCTTC
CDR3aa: CASSLGTGPDGYTF

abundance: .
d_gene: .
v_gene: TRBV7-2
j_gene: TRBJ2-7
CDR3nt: TGTGCCAGCAGCTTTGTCCCTTTAGACGAGCAGTACTTC
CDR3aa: CASSFVPLDEQYF

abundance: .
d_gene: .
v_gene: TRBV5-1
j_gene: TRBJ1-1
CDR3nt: TGCGCCAGCAGCTTGGGACCTCAGGGGAACACTGAAGCTTTCTTT
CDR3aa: CASSLGPQGNTEAFF

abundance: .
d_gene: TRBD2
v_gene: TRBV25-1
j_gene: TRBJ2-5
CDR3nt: TGTGCCAGCAGTGCTAGCGGGAGTTCCTGGGAGACCCAGTACTTC
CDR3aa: CASSASGSSWETQYF

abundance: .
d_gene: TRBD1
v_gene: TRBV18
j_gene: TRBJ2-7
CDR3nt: TGTGCCAGCTCACCACCAGTTACAGGGGGCAACGAGCAGTACTTC
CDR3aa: CASSPPVTGGNEQYF

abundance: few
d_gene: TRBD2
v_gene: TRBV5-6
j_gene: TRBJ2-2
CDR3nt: TGTGCCAGCAGCTTGGAGGGATCCCTTAGCGGGAGAGACACCGGGGAGCTGTTTTTT
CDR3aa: CASSLEGSLSGRDTGELFF

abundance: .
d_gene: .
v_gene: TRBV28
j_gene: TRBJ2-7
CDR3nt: TGTGCCAGCAGTTTCAGATCTTACGAGCAGTACTTC
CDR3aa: CASSFRSYEQYF

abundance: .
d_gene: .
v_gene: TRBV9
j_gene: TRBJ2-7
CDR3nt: TGTGCCAGCAGCCCCACCGGCAGGGGGGTTCACGAGCAGTACTTC
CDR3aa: CASSPTGRGVHEQYF

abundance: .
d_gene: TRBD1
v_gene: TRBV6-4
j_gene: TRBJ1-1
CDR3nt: TGTGCCAGCAGTGCGGACAGGGTCTCGACTGAAGCTTTCTTT
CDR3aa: CASSADRVSTEAFF

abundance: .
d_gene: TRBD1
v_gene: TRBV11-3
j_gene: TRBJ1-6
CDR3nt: TGTGCCAGCAGCTTGGAGCTCAGGGGGAAGGTGAATTCACCCCTCCACTTT
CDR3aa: CASSLELRGKVNSPLHF